The 16 T cell receptor beta chains listed next were all sequenced from one sample in a study of T-cell memory formation after mild COVID-19. MiXCR, run by TCRdb on the 5' RACE reads, gives a single entry per CDR3 protein. The sample yields roughly 580,000 distinct CDR3 sequences, about 20% seen once. Sequencing input: PBMCs or a T cell subset sorted from them (not recorded which). These receptors came from an adult woman who had mild COVID-19 (a few samples of this study predate the infection). Cell type and time point are not known.

This CDR3 is CASSRPDILSSSYNEQFF. DNA for the CDR3: TGTGCCAGCAGTCGTCCGGACATCCTCTCGAGCTCCTACAATGAGCAGTTCTTC. The chain couples TRBV12-3 or TRBV12-4 to TRBJ2-1, with D possibly being TRBD1 (5 bases). Trimming left V 5 bases short and J 0 bases short, with 20 bases between. This CDR3 has 18 amino acids.

This clonotype was observed a few times. The V and J genes are TRBV23-1 and TRBJ2-3, with D perhaps matching TRBD2 (6 bases). TRBV23-1 is recorded as an ORF, its role being uncertain. This CDR3 has 17 amino acids. The ends were cut back, 1 base at V and 0 bases at J, with 14 bases in the middle. The CDR3 region is CASSQFKSGGSTDTQYF. CDR3 coding DNA: TGCGCCAGCAGTCAATTTAAGAGCGGAGGGAGCACAGATACGCAGTATTTT.

The chain uses TRBV5-1 and TRBJ2-1; 8 bases fit TRBD2. The CDR3 is made up of 15 amino acids. The germline V gene encodes CDR1 SGHRS and CDR2 YFSETQ. The trim removed 5 bases at V and 3 bases at J, leaving 7 bases unmatched. CDR3 region: CASRTGSGGYNEQFF. The CDR3 DNA reads as TGCGCCAGCAGGACCGGGAGCGGGGGCTACAATGAGCAGTTCTTC.

This clonotype appeared a few times. The V call is TRBV24-1, the J call TRBJ2-5, with D perhaps being TRBD1 or TRBD2 (5 bases each). The CDR3 length is 16 residues. The ends were cut back, 5 bases at V and 5 bases at J, with 20 bases in the middle. The germline CDR1 and CDR2 sequences are KGHDR and SFDVKD. The CDR3, as DNA: TGTGCCACCAGTGCTGGGGCGGCTAGCCCTCGGGAGACCCAGTACTTC. Translated, it gives CATSAGAASPRETQYF.

The CDR3 protein is CASSQTSGGNNEQFF. The CDR3 region has the DNA TGTGCCAGCAGCCAAACTAGCGGGGGGAACAATGAGCAGTTCTTC. The chain carries TRBV11-2 and TRBJ2-1, with TRBD2 matching over 12 bases. Germline V lookup: CDR1 SGHAT, CDR2 FQNNGV. The length of the CDR3 is 15 residues. J gave up 5 bases and V 5 bases, and 4 bases lay outside the gene matches.

This clonotype has just a few counts. The V gene is TRBV20-1, the J gene TRBJ1-5, with D hard to call. Trimming left V 5 bases short and J 0 bases short, with 5 bases between. Germline CDR1 and CDR2: DFQATT and SNEGSKA (reference sequence). This CDR3 region has 12 residues. CDR3: CSALYSNQPQHF. The CDR3 coding sequence is TGCAGTGCTCTTTATAGCAATCAGCCCCAGCATTTT.

This chain connects TRBV5-1 to TRBJ1-2, with 10 bases aligning to TRBD1. Germline V lookup: CDR1 SGHRS, CDR2 YFSETQ. The CDR3 sequence is 16 residues long. J was trimmed by 4 bases and V by 4 bases; bases with no gene match: 10. This CDR3 is CASSKGDRGRAYGYTF. CDR3 coding DNA: TGCGCCAGCAGCAAAGGAGACAGGGGGCGCGCCTATGGCTACACCTTC. Combining the CDR3 with reference TRBV5-1 and TRBJ1-2 gives the whole variable domain KAGVTQTPRYLIKTRGQQVTLSCSPISGHRSVSWYQQTPGQGLQFLFEYFSETQRNKGNFPGRFSGRQFSNSRSEMNVSTLELGDSALYLCASSKGDRGRAYGYTFGSGTRLTVV.

The genes are TRBV5-1 and TRBJ2-7; tentatively, D is TRBD1 (5 bases). The CDR3 length is 12 residues. CDR1 is SGHRS and CDR2 is YFSETQ in the germline V gene. With 5 bases removed from V and 6 bases from J, the gap between germline ends came to 12 bases. The CDR3 is CASSYKGLEQYF. Here the CDR3 DNA reads TGCGCCAGCAGTTATAAGGGGCTCGAGCAGTACTTC.

J is TRBJ1-2 and V is TRBV6-5, with 9 bases that match TRBD1. CDR3 length equals 14 residues. Germline CDR1 is MNHEY and CDR2 is SVGAGI. V gave up 3 bases and J gave up 2 bases; unmatched junction bases: 1. CDR3 sequence reads: CASSYGTGNYGYTF. CDR3 nucleotides: TGTGCCAGCAGTTATGGGACAGGGAACTATGGCTACACCTTC.

This clonotype turned up a few times. V usage is TRBV5-1 and J usage is TRBJ2-7, with TRBD1 as a possible D gene (6 bases). CDR3 length: 13 residues. V dropped 5 bases and J dropped 2 bases, with 11 bases sitting between them. Germline V gene sequence: CDR1 SGHRS, CDR2 YFSETQ. DNA for the CDR3: TGCGCCAGCAGTGACAGGTTCCCCTACGAGCAGTACTTC. It translates to CASSDRFPYEQYF.

The V and J genes are TRBV20-1 and TRBJ1-5; D possibly corresponds to TRBD1 (6 bases). V lost 5 bases, J lost 7 bases, and 21 bases lay in between. The CDR3 loop spans 15 amino acids. CDR1 and CDR2 (germline): DFQATT, SNEGSKA (reference sequence). The CDR3: CSARTETQDRQPQHF. The CDR3 DNA follows: TGCAGTGCTCGCACCGAGACCCAGGACAGACAGCCCCAGCATTTT.

This chain joins TRBV6-2 or TRBV6-3 and TRBJ2-7, with 11 bases lining up with TRBD2. Germline V CDR1 and CDR2: MNHEY, SVGEGT. V trimming: 6 bases; J trimming: 5 bases; junction bases outside the gene matches: 3. This CDR3 is 13 amino acids long. The CDR3 here is CASRTSGKDEQYF. The DNA of the CDR3 is TGTGCCAGCAGGACTAGCGGGAAGGACGAGCAGTACTTC.

This clonotype was detected only a few times. J is TRBJ2-7 and V is TRBV12-3 or TRBV12-4; D gene uncertain. V lost 1 base to trimming and J lost 3 bases, with 10 bases between them. CDR3 length: 14 residues. CDR3 sequence (DNA): TGTGCCAGCAGTTTAGACGGACCATACTACGAGCAGTACTTC. Amino acid sequence: CASSLDGPYYEQYF.

This clonotype was observed a few times. The chain has TRBV6-2 or TRBV6-3 and TRBJ2-7; 8 bases line up with TRBD1. V was clipped by 7 bases and J by 2 bases; unmatched bases: 7. CDR3 length equals 14 residues. The germline gives CDR1 MNHEY, CDR2 SVGEGT. The CDR3 sequence is CASKRAGGAYEQYF. CDR3 bases: TGTGCCAGCAAGAGGGCAGGGGGCGCCTACGAGCAGTACTTC.

This sequence joins TRBV10-3 and TRBJ2-3, with 9 nucleotides matching TRBD2. After removal of 5 bases from V and 3 bases from J, the junction contained 0 bases not matched to a gene. The CDR3 is made up of 13 amino acids. Germline V gives CDR1 ENHRY, CDR2 SYGVKD. Here the CDR3 DNA reads TGTGCCATCAGTCTAGCGGGAACAGATACGCAGTATTTT. As protein: CAISLAGTDTQYF.

This clonotype showed up just a few times. The chain joins TRBV15 to TRBJ2-2, with 15 positions matching TRBD2. Germline CDR1 LNHNV, CDR2 YYDKDF (reference sequence). The CDR3 is 20 residues long. Unmatched junction bases numbered 8, after V lost 3 bases and J lost 0 bases. The CDR3 protein is CATSRTPGLAGGPNTGELFF. DNA for the CDR3: TGTGCCACCAGCAGGACTCCGGGACTAGCGGGAGGCCCGAACACCGGGGAGCTGTTTTTT.